This entry concerns a single TCR beta chain. Its antigen is unknown. The data originate from a study of response to subunit inactivated influenza vaccine. Whole-study findings and limits: Authors suggested each seasonal influenza vaccination recruits few new T cells.

Germline V gene data show CDR1 as KGHDR and CDR2 as SFDVKD. CDR3 length: 14 residues. Trimming stripped 4 bases from V and 7 bases from J, with 13 bases between. TCRdb fed the RT-PCR reads into MiXCR, producing one record per CDR3 protein. The sample includes about 540,000 distinct CDR3 sequences, less than 25% of them seen just once. In addition, the sample was reused for a study of T cells expressing NK-cell markers. As that report states: In generating TCR beta cDNA, 5'RACE template switching with UMIs was used. HCMV seropositivity characterized seven of the eight sequenced donors, and seronegativity one. In several experiments, an anti-gamma-delta TCR antibody restricted sorting to alpha-beta TCR T cells. In a handful of donors, dominant CD3+CD56+NKG2C+ clones formed 1.0-7.0% of CD8+ cells.

The chain employs TRBV24-1 and TRBJ2-1; D assignment may be TRBD1 or TRBD2 (5 bases each). The TCR sequence derives from a middle-aged man who received an inactivated influenza vaccine. The starting material was CD4+ T cells sorted from PBMCs, obtained less than 13 days after vaccination. The CDR3 sequence is CATSESGPINEQFF. The CDR3, as DNA: TGTGCCACCAGTGAGTCGGGACCCATAAATGAGCAGTTCTTC.